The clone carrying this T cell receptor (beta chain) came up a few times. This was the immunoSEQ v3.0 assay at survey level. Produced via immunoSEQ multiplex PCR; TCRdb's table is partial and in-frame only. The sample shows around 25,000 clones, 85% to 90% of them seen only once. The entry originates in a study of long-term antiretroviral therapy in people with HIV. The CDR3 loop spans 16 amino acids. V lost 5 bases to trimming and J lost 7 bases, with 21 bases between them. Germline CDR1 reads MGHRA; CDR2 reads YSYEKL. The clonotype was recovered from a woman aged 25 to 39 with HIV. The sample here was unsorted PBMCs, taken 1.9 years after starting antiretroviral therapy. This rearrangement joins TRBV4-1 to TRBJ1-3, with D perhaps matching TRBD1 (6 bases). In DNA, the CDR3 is TGCGCCAGCAGCTACTCGAGAACAGGGCTAGGGAACACCATATATTTT. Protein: CASSYSRTGLGNTIYF.